What follows describes a single T cell receptor beta chain. TCRdb's copy holds only in-frame clones and misses some; the assay was immunoSEQ multiplex PCR. Counted here are 14,000 to 15,000 clones, about three quarters occurring once; the ten biggest clones make up around 30%. This sample is part of a study of T cells after somatic rescue of genetic block. V lost 6 bases and J lost 0, with 11 bases in between. Germline V gene data show CDR1 as MNHEY and CDR2 as SVGAGI. This CDR3 comprises 14 residues. This sequence originates from a man aged 18-30 years. V and J are TRBV6-5 and TRBJ1-2; D call uncertain. Specimen: peripheral blood mononuclear cells (PBMCs). The CDR3 region has the DNA TGTGCCAGCAGACTAAGCGGTACTAACTATGGCTACACCTTC. It codes for CASRLSGTNYGYTF.